This TCR beta chain is from a study of T cell responses to AZD1222 COVID-19 vaccine. Germline CDR1 is LNHDA and CDR2 is SQIVND (reference sequence). This CDR3 is 16 amino acids long. V lost 7 bases, J lost 0 bases, and 9 bases stayed unmatched. Assay: immunoSEQ multiplex PCR; the TCRdb copy retains only in-frame clones and omits some. The table shows approximately 120,000 clones, with roughly 85% occurring only once. The sequence derives from an adult who received the AZD1222 COVID-19 vaccine. This chain joins TRBV19 and TRBJ2-3, with 8 bases fitting TRBD2. The material sequenced was peripheral blood, taken 28 days after the second AZD1222 dose. CDR3 bases: TGTGCCAGTACCCGGGGGGGACGTCCTAGCACAGATACGCAGTATTTT. Protein product: CASTRGGRPSTDTQYF.